The present entry profiles one TCR beta chain with its context. What it binds is unknown. Here immunoSEQ multiplex PCR was the method, and the copy in TCRdb shows in-frame clones only, minus some. The sample includes about 86,000 clones, 91% seen only once; the top ten take about 0.45%. The data were taken from a study of graft-versus-host responses after intestinal transplantation. Germline V lookup: CDR1 ENHRY, CDR2 SYGVKD. V shed 10 bases, J shed 3 bases, and the junction held 17 bases outside the gene matches. CDR3 length: 17 amino acids. This clonotype was sampled from a human donor who received an intestinal transplant. V is TRBV10-3 and J is TRBJ2-1; 8 bases match TRBD1. Source: unstimulated CD8+ T cells sorted from spleen or lymph node cells, taken before intestinal transplant. This chain's CDR3 is CATSMDPGQARYNEQFF. CDR3 bases: TGTGCCACCTCGATGGATCCGGGACAGGCTCGCTACAATGAGCAGTTCTTC.